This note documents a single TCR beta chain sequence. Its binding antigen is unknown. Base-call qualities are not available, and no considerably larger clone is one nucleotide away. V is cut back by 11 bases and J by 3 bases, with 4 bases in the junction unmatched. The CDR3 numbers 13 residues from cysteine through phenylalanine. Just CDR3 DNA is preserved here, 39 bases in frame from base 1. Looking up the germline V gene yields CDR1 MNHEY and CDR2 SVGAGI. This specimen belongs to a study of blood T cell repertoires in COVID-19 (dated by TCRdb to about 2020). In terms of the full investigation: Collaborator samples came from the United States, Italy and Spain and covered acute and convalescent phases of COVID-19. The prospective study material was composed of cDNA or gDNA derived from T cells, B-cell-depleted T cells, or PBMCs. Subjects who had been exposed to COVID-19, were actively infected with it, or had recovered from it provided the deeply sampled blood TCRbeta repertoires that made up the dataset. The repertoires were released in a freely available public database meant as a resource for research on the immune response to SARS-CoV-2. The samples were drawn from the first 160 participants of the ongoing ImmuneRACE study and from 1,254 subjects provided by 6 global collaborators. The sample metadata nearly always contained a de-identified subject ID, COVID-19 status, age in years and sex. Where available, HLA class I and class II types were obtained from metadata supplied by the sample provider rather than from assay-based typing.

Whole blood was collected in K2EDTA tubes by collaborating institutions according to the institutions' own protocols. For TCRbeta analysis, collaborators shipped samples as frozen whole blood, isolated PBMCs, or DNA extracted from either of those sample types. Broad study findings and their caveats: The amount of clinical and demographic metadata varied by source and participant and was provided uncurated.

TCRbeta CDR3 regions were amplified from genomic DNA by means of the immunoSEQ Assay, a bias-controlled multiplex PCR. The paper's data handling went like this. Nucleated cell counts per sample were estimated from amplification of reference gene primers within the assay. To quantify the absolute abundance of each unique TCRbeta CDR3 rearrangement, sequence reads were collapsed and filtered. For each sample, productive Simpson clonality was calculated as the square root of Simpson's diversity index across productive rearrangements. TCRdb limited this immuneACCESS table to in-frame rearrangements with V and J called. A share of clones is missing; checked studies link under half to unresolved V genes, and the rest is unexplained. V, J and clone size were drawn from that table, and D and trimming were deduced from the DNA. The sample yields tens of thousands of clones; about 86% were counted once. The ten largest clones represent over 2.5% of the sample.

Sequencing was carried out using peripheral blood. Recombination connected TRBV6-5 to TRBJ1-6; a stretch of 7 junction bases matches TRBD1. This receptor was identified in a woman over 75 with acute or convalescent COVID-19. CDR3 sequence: CAARQGYNSPLHF. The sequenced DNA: TGTGCCGCTCGACAGGGCTATAATTCACCCCTCCACTTT.